One T cell receptor (beta chain) is described in this entry. The sample originates from a study of blood T cell repertoires in COVID-19. Study overall: From T cells, B-cell-depleted T cells, or PBMCs came the material, which was cDNA or gDNA.

Participant age was roughly 18 to 89 years, and participants resided in fewer than 25 US areas. Under the authors' procedure: Estimation of nucleated cell counts relied on the amplification of reference gene primers. The protocol was immunoSEQ multiplex PCR, while the TCRdb copy is restricted to in-frame clones and leaves out a portion. Clonal size and the V and J genes are those of that table, whereas D and trimming came from the DNA. Here the sample spans about 270,000 clones, approximately 90% being singletons. Germline CDR1 is MGHRA and CDR2 is YSYEKL. The ends were cut back, 1 base at V and 3 bases at J, with 12 bases in the middle. The CDR3 spans 16 residues.

The receptor comes from a woman aged 45 to 65 who had recovered from COVID-19. The chain uses TRBV4-1 and TRBJ1-4; possibly TRBD1 for D (6 bases). Sequenced sample: PBMCs or T cells enriched from blood (not recorded which). The CDR3 protein is CASSQVGQGPNEKLFF. DNA of the CDR3: TGCGCCAGCAGCCAAGTGGGTCAGGGGCCTAATGAAAAACTGTTTTTT.